These 30 T cell receptor beta chains came from one sample sequenced in a study of response to subunit inactivated influenza vaccine. TCRdb analysed the RT-PCR reads with MiXCR anew, one entry per CDR3 protein. The repertoire holds 500,000 to 750,000 distinct CDR3 sequences, with 12% to 15% as singletons. Sequencing used PBMCs from blood, obtained less than 13 days after vaccination. The source is a man aged 45-65 years who received an inactivated influenza vaccine.

This clonotype was counted at least ten times. The chain recombines TRBV2 with TRBJ2-3; D not resolved. V shed 4 bases and J shed 2 bases, with 10 bases lying between them. The CDR3 has 14 residues. Germline lookup yields CDR1 SNHLY and CDR2 FYNNEI. The CDR3 DNA reads TGTGCCAGCAGTGTTCGAGGAGACACAGATACGCAGTATTTT. Amino acid sequence: CASSVRGDTDTQYF.

The CDR3 coding sequence is TGTGCCAGCATCGACCCAGCGGTAAGCTCCTACAATGAGCAGTTCTTC. Translating it yields CASIDPAVSSYNEQFF. The V call is TRBV6-1, the J call TRBJ2-1, with D perhaps matching TRBD2 (5 bases). Germline assignment: CDR1 MNHNS and CDR2 SASEGT. V lost 7 bases and J 0 bases, leaving 16 bases between the germline ends. The CDR3 runs to 16 residues.

This clonotype showed up just a few times. CDR3 in amino acids: CASSLAAGYSYEQYF. The CDR3 DNA reads as TGCGCCAGCAGCTTGGCAGCGGGGTACTCCTACGAGCAGTACTTC. The V and J genes are TRBV5-1 and TRBJ2-7, with 7 bases fitting TRBD2. The CDR3 extends over 15 amino acids. Trimming at V came to 0 bases and at J to 0 bases, leaving 3 bases not matched to a gene. Germline V gives CDR1 SGHRS, CDR2 YFSETQ.

Comment on this clonotype: An end of the junction does not agree with germline; a read error may underlie this. The gene calls are TRBV6-1 and TRBJ2-1; tentatively, D is TRBD1 (6 bases). CDR1 MNHNS and CDR2 SASEGT come from the germline V gene. The CDR3 contains 15 residues. As DNA, the CDR3 is TGTGCCAGCAGCCGGGGACAAGGCTCCTACAATGAGCGGTTCTTC. It is translated as CASSRGQGSYNERFF.

This clonotype appeared many times. The chain links TRBV29-1 to TRBJ1-2; perhaps TRBD1 as D (5 bases). The CDR3 is 12 residues long. V was clipped by 3 bases and J by 2 bases, with 7 bases between them. CDR1 is SQVTM, CDR2 ANQGSEA, per germline. CDR3 protein: CSVEAGNYGYTF. The DNA for the CDR3 is TGCAGCGTTGAGGCAGGGAACTATGGCTACACCTTC.

This sequence joins TRBV30 and TRBJ1-1; D is unresolved. V shed 4 bases and J shed 8 bases, with 11 bases lying between them. This CDR3 spans 11 amino acids. CDR1 GTSNPN and CDR2 SVGIG come from the germline V gene (reference sequence). CDR3 residues: CAWNWAQEAFF. CDR3 DNA: TGTGCCTGGAATTGGGCCCAAGAAGCTTTCTTT.

V is TRBV12-3 or TRBV12-4 and J is TRBJ1-1; D not resolved. Trimming removed 4 bases at V and 0 bases at J, with 12 bases between. CDR3 length equals 15 residues. CDR3 sequence reads: CASSYSPPMNTEAFF. The CDR3 DNA follows: TGTGCCAGCAGTTATTCACCCCCTATGAACACTGAAGCTTTCTTT.

V and J are TRBV20-1 and TRBJ1-6; tentatively, D is TRBD1 (5 bases). The V end lost 0 bases, the J end lost 7 bases, and 16 bases lay between the germline ends. CDR1 and CDR2 (germline): DFQATT, SNEGSKA (reference sequence). The length of the CDR3 is 16 residues. CDR3 sequence reads: CSARDNWQGGNSPLHF. The CDR3 nucleotides read TGCAGTGCTAGAGATAATTGGCAGGGAGGGAATTCACCCCTCCACTTT.

This clonotype has a count of ten or more. The V gene is TRBV10-1, the J gene TRBJ1-2; TRBD1 matches at 10 bases. The CDR3 covers 14 residues. The germline V gene has CDR1 WNHNN and CDR2 SYGVQD (reference sequence). Losses at the gene ends were 4 bases for V and 2 bases for J; bases not matched to a gene: 1. The CDR3: CASSAGQGNYGYTF. As DNA, the CDR3 is TGCGCCAGCAGTGCGGGACAGGGGAACTATGGCTACACCTTC.

This clonotype was seen only a few times. The CDR3 nucleotides are TGCAGTGCTGACAGGGTCGCCTATTCCTACGAGCAGTACTTC. This sequence encodes CSADRVAYSYEQYF. The rearrangement links TRBV20-1 to TRBJ2-7; 7 positions match TRBD1. In germline, CDR1 is DFQATT, CDR2 SNEGSKA (reference sequence). The CDR3 has 14 residues. With V trimmed by 5 bases and J by 1 base, 8 bases remained unmatched.

This clonotype showed up just a few times. The chain carries TRBV7-9 and TRBJ2-1; 9 nucleotides line up with TRBD1. CDR1 and CDR2 from the germline V gene are SEHNR and FQNEAQ (reference sequence). V shed 7 bases and J 5 bases; nucleotides not matched to a gene: 12. The CDR3 is 16 amino acids. The CDR3 DNA sequence: TGTGCCAGCATCAAAGTAGGACAGGGGAGGGACAATGAGCAGTTCTTC. This translates into CASIKVGQGRDNEQFF.

This chain links TRBV2 with TRBJ1-2, with 10 bases that match TRBD1. The V gene end was trimmed by 8 bases and the J gene end by 7 bases; junction bases not matched to a gene: 7. Germline lookup yields CDR1 SNHLY and CDR2 FYNNEI. The CDR3 loop spans 13 amino acids. As DNA, the CDR3 is TGTGCCAGCGTCGGGACAGGGGTAGTTGGCTACACCTTC. Translation: CASVGTGVVGYTF.

This clonotype occurred a few times. CDR3 amino acids: CASSYPEERGYEQYF. In DNA, the CDR3 is TGTGCCAGCAGTTACCCGGAGGAGAGGGGCTACGAGCAGTACTTC. The gene calls are TRBV6-2 or TRBV6-3 and TRBJ2-7; TRBD1 or TRBD2 may be the D gene (5 bases each). V lost 2 bases, J lost 3 bases, and 14 bases lay in between. This CDR3 comprises 15 residues. CDR1 and CDR2 from the germline V gene are MNHEY and SVGEGT.

This sequence joins TRBV7-9 and TRBJ2-6; 8 bases map to TRBD2. CDR3 length equals 17 residues. Germline lookup yields CDR1 SEHNR and CDR2 FQNEAQ (reference sequence). V shed 4 bases and J 0 bases; nucleotides not matched to a gene: 5. CDR3 sequence reads: CASSWLAGDSGANVLTF. CDR3 DNA sequence: TGTGCCAGCAGCTGGCTAGCGGGCGACTCTGGGGCCAACGTCCTGACTTTC.

The chain links TRBV2 to TRBJ1-1, with 8 bases lining up with TRBD1. CDR3 length equals 14 residues. Trimming removed 10 bases from V and 0 bases from J; junction bases left unmatched: 7. Germline V gene lookup returns CDR1 SNHLY and CDR2 FYNNEI. This chain's CDR3 is CAIQGESMNTEAFF. CDR3 sequence (DNA): TGTGCCATACAGGGGGAGAGCATGAACACTGAAGCTTTCTTT. The variable domain in full, completed from reference TRBV2 and TRBJ1-1, reads EPEVTQTPSHQVTQMGQEVILRCVPISNHLYFYWYRQILGQKVEFLVSFYNNEISEKSEIFDDQFSVERPDGSNFTLKIRSTKLEDSAMYFCAIQGESMNTEAFFGQGTRLTVV.

This clonotype has a handful of counts. The chain links TRBV20-1 to TRBJ2-5, with 10 bases lining up with TRBD2. V lost 2 bases to trimming and J lost 7 bases; unmatched junction nucleotides: 4. The CDR3 is 13 residues long. Germline lookup yields CDR1 DFQATT and CDR2 SNEGSKA (reference sequence). The CDR3: CSARLAGEVTQYF. The CDR3 coding sequence is TGCAGTGCTAGACTAGCGGGAGAGGTGACCCAGTACTTC.

This clonotype has just a few counts. The chain employs TRBV28 and TRBJ1-5, with 9 bases aligning to TRBD1. This CDR3 has 15 amino acids. Per germline, CDR1 MDHEN and CDR2 SYDVKM. J lost 4 bases, V lost 8 bases, and 9 bases had no gene match. Here the CDR3 reads CASLPNRGRNQPQHF. The CDR3 region has the DNA TGTGCCAGCCTTCCCAACAGGGGGCGAAATCAGCCCCAGCATTTT.

In this sample, this clonotype turned up a few times. The chain combines TRBV6-1 with TRBJ1-5; TRBD1 agrees at 9 bases. Germline values: CDR1 MNHNS, CDR2 SASEGT. V dropped 5 bases and J dropped 6; count of bases not matched to a gene: 11. This CDR3 comprises 16 residues. Written as DNA, the CDR3 is TGTGCCAGCAGTCCCCTCGACAGGGGGATTGTTCAGCCCCAGCATTTT. Translated, it gives CASSPLDRGIVQPQHF.

Only a few counts were recorded for this clonotype. V gene TRBV7-9 combines with J gene TRBJ2-1; no clear D. The germline V gene encodes CDR1 SEHNR and CDR2 FQNEAQ (reference sequence). V gave up 1 base and J gave up 4 bases, with 14 bases separating them. The CDR3 contains 16 residues. CDR3: CASSLGVMVGYNEQFF. The CDR3 nucleotides read TGTGCCAGCAGCTTAGGAGTGATGGTAGGGTACAATGAGCAGTTCTTC.

This clonotype has a handful of counts. The rearrangement joins TRBV7-2 to TRBJ2-1; a possible D gene is TRBD1 (5 bases). This CDR3 comprises 16 residues. Germline V CDR1 and CDR2: SGHTA, FQGNSA. The V gene lost 4 bases and the J gene lost 2 bases, with 15 bases spanning the gap. The CDR3 DNA reads TGTGCCAGCAGCTCCGCACTGGGGCCCCCCTACAATGAGCAGTTCTTC. It codes for CASSSALGPPYNEQFF.

Only a few counts were recorded for this clonotype. The chain combines TRBV27 with TRBJ1-2; D possibly corresponds to TRBD1 (5 bases). The CDR3 contains 14 residues. CDR1 is MNHEY, CDR2 SMNVEV, per germline (reference sequence). V lost 7 bases to trimming and J lost 4 bases, with 16 bases between them. CDR3 bases: TGTGCCAGCAAGTTAGGGGAAGGGAGCTATGGCTACACCTTC. Translating it yields CASKLGEGSYGYTF.

This clonotype has more than one count but fewer than ten. The chain's CDR3 is CAIRGQGNTNYGYTF. CDR3 bases: TGTGCCATCAGGGGACAGGGGAATACTAACTATGGCTACACCTTC. The chain employs TRBV10-3 and TRBJ1-2; 10 bases align to TRBD1. The CDR3 length is 15 residues. V gave up 6 bases and J gave up 0 bases; unmatched junction bases: 4. CDR1 ENHRY and CDR2 SYGVKD come from the germline V gene.

The rearrangement joins TRBV10-3 to TRBJ2-1, with 8 bases identical to TRBD2. The CDR3 runs to 13 residues. Germline assignment: CDR1 ENHRY and CDR2 SYGVKD. J lost 8 bases, V lost 4 bases, and 4 bases had no gene match. CDR3: CAISGTSPHEQFF. The CDR3 nucleotides are TGTGCCATCAGTGGGACTAGCCCCCATGAGCAGTTCTTC.

This clonotype was observed a few times. This chain connects TRBV5-5 to TRBJ2-1; TRBD2 matches at 10 bases. Germline lookup yields CDR1 SGHKS and CDR2 YYEKEE (reference sequence). Trimming at V came to 2 bases and at J to 3 bases, leaving 2 bases not matched to a gene. The CDR3 is 15 amino acids. CDR3 protein: CASSFGTSVYNEQFF. The CDR3 coding sequence is TGTGCCAGCAGCTTTGGGACTAGCGTCTACAATGAGCAGTTCTTC.

The chain carries TRBV6-2 or TRBV6-3 and TRBJ2-2; 12 bases agree with TRBD2. There are 21 residues in the CDR3. From germline, CDR1 is MNHEY and CDR2 SVGEGT. V was pared by 6 bases and J by 0 bases, with 17 bases of the junction left unmatched. CDR3 sequence: CASSLYYLGLAGEANTGELFF. The CDR3 nucleotides read TGTGCCAGCAGCCTGTACTACTTGGGACTAGCGGGTGAAGCGAACACCGGGGAGCTGTTTTTT.

This clonotype was counted between two and nine times. The rearrangement links TRBV28 to TRBJ2-7; D unclear. This CDR3 is 14 amino acids long. Germline V gives CDR1 MDHEN, CDR2 SYDVKM. V was cut by 5 bases and J by 1 base, with 12 bases left in between. Here the CDR3 reads CASSPGSLSYEQYF. In DNA form, the CDR3 reads TGTGCCAGCAGTCCCGGGTCCTTATCCTACGAGCAGTACTTC. Variable domain in full (rest from reference TRBV28 and TRBJ2-7): DVKVTQSSRYLVKRTGEKVFLECVQDMDHENMFWYRQDPGLGLRLIYFSYDVKMKEKGDIPEGYSVSREKKERFSLILESASTNQTSMYLCASSPGSLSYEQYFGPGTRLTVT.

The chain links TRBV6-2 or TRBV6-3 to TRBJ2-6; D is unclear. Germline V gives CDR1 MNHEY, CDR2 SVGEGT. CDR3 length equals 16 residues. The V gene lost 0 bases and the J gene lost 2 bases, with 8 bases spanning the gap. The CDR3 loop is CASSYSAPPGANVLTF. CDR3 DNA sequence: TGTGCCAGCAGTTACTCGGCGCCTCCTGGGGCCAACGTCCTGACTTTC.

This clonotype was recorded a few times. The chain employs TRBV5-1 and TRBJ2-2; D perhaps matches TRBD1 (6 bases). V lost 4 bases and J 4 bases, leaving 14 bases between the germline ends. This CDR3 spans 15 amino acids. CDR1 and CDR2 from the germline V gene are SGHRS and YFSETQ. DNA for the CDR3: TGCGCCAGCAGCCCGACAGGATTTGGCACCGGGGAGCTGTTTTTT. The encoded protein is CASSPTGFGTGELFF.

This clonotype was counted at least ten times. The chain joins TRBV4-3 to TRBJ2-1, with TRBD1 matching over 11 bases. V dropped 4 bases and J dropped 7; count of bases not matched to a gene: 3. Looked up from germline, CDR1 is LGHNA and CDR2 is YSLEER. CDR3 length: 14 amino acids. This CDR3 is CASSLGQGGNEQFF. CDR3 DNA: TGCGCCAGCAGCCTGGGACAGGGGGGGAATGAGCAGTTCTTC.

This clonotype was found a few times. The rearrangement joins TRBV20-1 to TRBJ2-7; 12 positions agree with TRBD2. CDR3 length equals 16 residues. Germline trimming cut 3 bases from V and 0 bases from J; bases unmatched to any gene: 6. Germline V gene lookup returns CDR1 DFQATT and CDR2 SNEGSKA (reference sequence). The CDR3 loop reads CSASGLAGGSSYEQYF. The CDR3 nucleotides are TGCAGTGCTAGTGGGCTAGCGGGAGGGAGCTCCTACGAGCAGTACTTC.